This record covers a single T cell receptor beta chain. This sample was included in a study of blood T cell repertoires in COVID-19. Study summary: The analysed material was cDNA or gDNA that came from T cells, B-cell-depleted T cells, or PBMCs.

Under the authors' procedure: The assay estimated nucleated cells by amplifying reference gene primers. The table came from immunoSEQ multiplex PCR; TCRdb's copy has only in-frame clones and leaves some out. V and J calls and clone size are as listed in that table; D and trimming were resolved from the DNA. The table shows a few hundred thousand clones, with around 90% occurring only once. The CDR3 is 13 amino acids. V was clipped by 1 base and J by 8 bases, with 14 bases between them. The germline V gene has CDR1 GTSNPN and CDR2 SVGIG (reference sequence). This chain links TRBV30 with TRBJ1-2; D ambiguous. The sequencing input was peripheral blood. The clonotype was recovered from a woman aged 55-70 years with COVID-19, enrolled during active disease. The CDR3 DNA is TGTGCCTGGAGTGCCGTGCCCACGAGGGGCTACACCTTC. Translating gives CAWSAVPTRGYTF.